The 26 T cell receptor beta chains listed next were all sequenced from one sample in a study of blood T cell repertoires in COVID-19. Sequenced by immunoSEQ multiplex PCR; TCRdb stores in-frame clones only, minus some. Of under 500,000 clones listed, 70% to 90% are singletons. The specimen sequenced was PBMCs or T cells enriched from blood (not recorded which). The receptors stem from a woman aged 18-29 years with acute COVID-19.

Here the CDR3 DNA reads TGCGCCAGCAGCCAAGGGTCTGGAGGATCGAGAGCGAACACCGGGGAGCTGTTTTTT. As protein: CASSQGSGGSRANTGELFF. This chain connects TRBV4-1 to TRBJ2-2, with a tentative D call TRBD2 (5 bases). With 1 base removed from V and 0 bases from J, the gap between germline ends came to 18 bases. Germline V gene data show CDR1 as MGHRA and CDR2 as YSYEKL. This CDR3 spans 19 amino acids.

The chain carries TRBV6-5 and TRBJ2-7, with 12 bases identical to TRBD2. The length of the CDR3 is 15 residues. With 6 bases clipped from V and 4 bases from J, the junction kept 7 bases outside the gene matches. The germline gives CDR1 MNHEY, CDR2 SVGAGI. CDR3 sequence (DNA): TGTGCCAGCAGGAAACTAGCGGGAGGCCTATACGAGCAGTACTTC. Translating it yields CASRKLAGGLYEQYF.

This chain joins TRBV10-2 and TRBJ2-1, with 9 bases matching TRBD2. CDR3 length: 14 amino acids. Germline loops: CDR1 WSHSY, CDR2 SAAADI. Trimming took 3 bases from V and 8 from J; bases not matched to a gene: 5. The CDR3 coding sequence is TGCGCCAGCAGTGAAAATAGCGGGAGCGATGAGCAGTTCTTC. Its translation is CASSENSGSDEQFF.

This rearrangement joins TRBV18 to TRBJ2-2; the D is unclear. This CDR3 contains 16 residues. CDR1 KGHSH and CDR2 LQKENI come from the germline V gene. V lost 6 bases to trimming and J lost 1 base, with 15 bases between them. CDR3: CASSNHGPGNTGELFF. CDR3 coding DNA: TGTGCCAGCTCGAACCATGGGCCAGGGAACACCGGGGAGCTGTTTTTT.

V is TRBV29-1 and J is TRBJ1-4; unclear D gene. Trimming removed 4 bases from V and 4 bases from J, with 7 bases in between. The germline V gene encodes CDR1 SQVTM and CDR2 ANQGSEA. The CDR3 has 12 amino acids. CDR3 loop: CSVVGSNEKLFF. The CDR3 DNA is TGCAGCGTTGTGGGCAGTAATGAAAAACTGTTTTTT.

A remark on this clone: At one end the junction does not follow the germline gene, possibly because of a read error. The rearrangement joins TRBV5-4 to TRBJ2-1; perhaps TRBD2 as D (5 bases). The CDR3 is made up of 12 amino acids. The germline V gene has CDR1 SGHNT and CDR2 YYREEE (reference sequence). In DNA, the CDR3 is TGTGCCAGCAGAAGATCCTGGACTGAGGAGTTCTTC. It specifies CASRRSWTEEFF.

This clone was picked up a small number of times. This chain joins TRBV15 and TRBJ2-2; 7 bases fit TRBD1. V trimming: 0 bases; J trimming: 5 bases; junction bases outside the gene matches: 3. Germline assignment: CDR1 LNHNV and CDR2 YYDKDF (reference sequence). The CDR3 consists of 15 residues. The CDR3 reads CATSRDDRDTGELFF. Written as DNA, the CDR3 is TGTGCCACCAGCAGAGATGACAGGGATACCGGGGAGCTGTTTTTT.

V gene TRBV28 combines with J gene TRBJ1-5, with D possibly matching TRBD1 (5 bases). Trimming removed 10 bases at V and 4 bases at J, with 11 bases between. The germline V gene encodes CDR1 MDHEN and CDR2 SYDVKM. This CDR3 spans 12 amino acids. DNA for the CDR3: TGTGCCACCACCCCAGGGAATCAGCCCCAGCATTTT. Translation gives CATTPGNQPQHF.

The chain is built from TRBV5-8 and TRBJ2-5, with TRBD2 identical over 7 bases. Germline V gene data show CDR1 as SGHTS and CDR2 as YDEGEE. V was clipped by 4 bases and J by 0 bases; unmatched bases: 3. This CDR3 has 14 amino acids. The CDR3 loop is CASSPGTNQETQYF. The CDR3 region has the DNA TGTGCCAGCAGCCCCGGGACTAACCAAGAGACCCAGTACTTC.

The gene calls are TRBV7-2 and TRBJ2-7, with 9 bases lining up with TRBD2. The CDR3 spans 15 residues. The germline V gene has CDR1 SGHTA and CDR2 FQGNSA. V gave up 2 bases and J gave up 6 bases; unmatched junction bases: 8. CDR3 in amino acids: CASSLKAGGPLEQYF. Written as DNA, the CDR3 is TGTGCCAGCAGCTTAAAGGCGGGGGGGCCCCTCGAGCAGTACTTC.

The CDR3 region is CASSYDREFYGYTF. DNA of the CDR3: TGTGCCAGCAGTTACGATCGGGAATTTTATGGCTACACCTTC. V and J are TRBV6-2 or TRBV6-3 and TRBJ1-2; D unresolved. Trimming removed 2 bases at V and 5 bases at J, with 12 bases between. The CDR3 runs 14 residues. CDR1 and CDR2 (germline): MNHEY, SVGEGT.

The V and J genes are TRBV5-1 and TRBJ1-5, with D unclear. The CDR3 has 15 amino acids. V was cut by 1 base and J by 0 bases, with 8 bases left in between. Germline values: CDR1 SGHRS, CDR2 YFSETQ. CDR3 in amino acids: CASSLTVYSNQPQHF. The CDR3 DNA sequence: TGCGCCAGCAGCTTGACGGTATATAGCAATCAGCCCCAGCATTTT.

The chain combines TRBV28 with TRBJ2-2; perhaps TRBD1 as D (6 bases). CDR3 length: 17 amino acids. V lost 5 bases, J lost 3 bases, and 19 bases lay in between. Germline V gives CDR1 MDHEN, CDR2 SYDVKM. The CDR3 sequence: CASSLYPRGHDTGELFF. DNA for the CDR3: TGTGCCAGCAGTCTGTACCCCAGGGGTCATGACACCGGGGAGCTGTTTTTT.

The V and J genes are TRBV18 and TRBJ1-3; D gene unclear. The CDR3 has 15 residues. Per the germline V gene, CDR1 is KGHSH and CDR2 is LQKENI. Trimming took off 6 bases at V and 0 bases at J, with 12 bases between the two ends. In DNA, the CDR3 is TGTGCCAGCTCCCAAACTGATCTCTCTGGAAACACCATATATTTT. Its translation is CASSQTDLSGNTIYF.

This clone was counted many times. The rearrangement joins TRBV5-4 to TRBJ2-7; unclear D gene. Trimming left V 2 bases short and J 7 bases short, with 7 bases between. The germline V gene has CDR1 SGHNT and CDR2 YYREEE (reference sequence). The CDR3 loop spans 11 amino acids. The CDR3 loop is CASSFLSEQYF. CDR3 coding DNA: TGTGCCAGCAGCTTTCTAAGTGAGCAGTACTTC.

This clone was recorded once. V is TRBV28 and J is TRBJ2-5; D gene unclear. The V end was cut by 6 bases, the J end by 2 bases, with 7 bases between. The CDR3 runs to 12 residues. CDR1 and CDR2 (germline): MDHEN, SYDVKM. The chain's CDR3 is CASSLQQETQYF. The CDR3 nucleotides are TGTGCCAGCAGCTTACAGCAAGAGACCCAGTACTTC.

The V call is TRBV12-3 or TRBV12-4, the J call TRBJ1-2; no clear D. The CDR3 runs to 13 residues. Trimming shortened V by 5 bases and J by 8 bases, and 15 bases separated the two germline ends. The CDR3 DNA is TGTGCCAGCAGTATCCTCACGGTGGAGGGCTACACCTTC. Translated, it gives CASSILTVEGYTF.

The genes are TRBV28 and TRBJ2-1; 10 bases map to TRBD2. The CDR3 runs 16 residues. V was pared by 5 bases and J by 7 bases, with 11 bases of the junction left unmatched. Germline CDR1 MDHEN, CDR2 SYDVKM. Here the CDR3 reads CASSRLAGSQWNEQFF. The CDR3 DNA sequence: TGTGCCAGCAGTCGACTAGCGGGTTCCCAATGGAATGAGCAGTTCTTC.

This clone was seen a single time. This chain joins TRBV6-5 and TRBJ2-7; TRBD2 aligns across 9 bases. From germline, CDR1 is MNHEY and CDR2 SVGAGI. The V segment lost 4 bases and the J segment 4 bases; nucleotides outside the gene matches: 11. This CDR3 comprises 16 residues. CDR3 loop: CASSSGRREGRYEQYF. The CDR3, as DNA: TGTGCCAGCAGTTCGGGCAGGCGGGAGGGCCGGTACGAGCAGTACTTC.

This clone has just one count. J is TRBJ2-3 and V is TRBV5-1, with TRBD2 matching over 8 bases. J lost 0 bases, V lost 0 bases, and 3 bases had no gene match. Germline V gene sequence: CDR1 SGHRS, CDR2 YFSETQ. The CDR3 totals 16 residues. CDR3 coding DNA: TGCGCCAGCAGCTTGGGTAGCGGGGCGAGCACAGATACGCAGTATTTT. It yields the protein CASSLGSGASTDTQYF. The whole variable domain, filled in from reference TRBV5-1 and TRBJ2-3, reads KAGVTQTPRYLIKTRGQQVTLSCSPISGHRSVSWYQQTPGQGLQFLFEYFSETQRNKGNFPGRFSGRQFSNSRSEMNVSTLELGDSALYLCASSLGSGASTDTQYFGPGTRLTVL.

This rearrangement joins TRBV6-2 or TRBV6-3 to TRBJ1-6; D is possibly TRBD1 (5 bases). This CDR3 is 15 amino acids long. V was cut by 3 bases and J by 7 bases, with 13 bases left in between. Germline V CDR1 and CDR2: MNHEY, SVGEGT. The DNA for the CDR3 is TGTGCCAGCAGTTATCAACAGGTCGGGAATTCACCCCTCCACTTT. Its protein product is CASSYQQVGNSPLHF.

CDR3 coding DNA: TGTGCCAGCAGCGTGCAGGGGGCGAGCACTGAAGCTTTCTTT. The encoded protein is CASSVQGASTEAFF. This chain uses TRBV9 with TRBJ1-1, with 8 bases lining up with TRBD1. The germline CDR1 and CDR2 sequences are SGDLS and YYNGEE. The CDR3 loop spans 14 amino acids. Losses at the gene ends were 2 bases for V and 4 bases for J; bases not matched to a gene: 4.

A note on this clone: Additional DNA sequences in this sample encode the identical CDR3. The chain couples TRBV9 to TRBJ2-7; maybe TRBD2 (7 bases). Trimming took off 0 bases at V and 1 base at J, with 14 bases between the two ends. The CDR3 extends over 16 amino acids. The germline gives CDR1 SGDLS, CDR2 YYNGEE. CDR3: CASSVEGGGSSYEQYF. In DNA, the CDR3 is TGTGCCAGCAGCGTAGAGGGGGGCGGGAGTTCCTACGAGCAGTACTTC.

The chain uses TRBV12-3 or TRBV12-4 and TRBJ1-6; D gene ambiguous. The length of the CDR3 is 13 residues. The V and J ends lost 4 bases and 9 bases respectively, with 10 bases between them. CDR3 DNA: TGTGCCAGCAGTTCGTGGGGAGGTTCACCCCTCCACTTT. Protein: CASSSWGGSPLHF.

The chain links TRBV6-1 to TRBJ1-1; the D gene is possibly TRBD1 (5 bases). The V gene's germline CDR1 is MNHNS and CDR2 SASEGT. The CDR3 runs to 14 residues. Trimming shortened V by 2 bases and J by 11 bases, and 18 bases separated the two germline ends. CDR3 sequence (DNA): TGTGCCAGCAGTGAAAATGGGGGGGGTAGCCCCGCTTTCTTT. Translation: CASSENGGGSPAFF.

V gene TRBV19 combines with J gene TRBJ2-5, with TRBD2 as a possible D gene (5 bases). This CDR3 is built from 16 residues. Germline V gene sequence: CDR1 LNHDA, CDR2 SQIVND (reference sequence). Trimming cost V 0 bases and J 5 bases, with 16 bases left between them. The CDR3 nucleotides read TGTGCCAGTAGTATAGACCCCGGGGTTCGATTGGAGACCCAGTACTTC. It translates to CASSIDPGVRLETQYF. Based on the CDR3 plus reference TRBV19 and TRBJ2-5, the full variable domain is DGGITQSPKYLFRKEGQNVTLSCEQNLNHDAMYWYRQDPGQGLRLIYYSQIVNDFQKGDIAEGYSVSREKKESFPLTVTSAQKNPTAFYLCASSIDPGVRLETQYFGPGTRLLVL.